One T cell receptor beta chain is described in this entry. These data belong to a study of cytomegalovirus exposure and HLA in healthy donors. PCR primers comprised 60 Vbeta and 13 Jbeta primers. Some clones are missing from TCRdb's copy, which holds only in-frame ones; the method was immunoSEQ multiplex PCR. The data contain about 190,000 clones, 75% to 80% of them seen just once; the ten biggest clones take up 2.1%. V dropped 4 bases and J dropped 2; count of bases not matched to a gene: 8. CDR3 length: 16 residues. Germline V gene data show CDR1 as SGHNT and CDR2 as YYREEE (reference sequence). The rearrangement uses TRBV5-4 and TRBJ1-4; 7 nucleotides align to TRBD1. The clonotype originates from a woman aged 25 to 39 in good health and CMV-seropositive. The specimen sequenced was PBMCs. The CDR3 DNA reads TGTGCCAGCAGCGACCGGTCCAGGGGGACTAATGAAAAACTGTTTTTT. Its translation: CASSDRSRGTNEKLFF.